Following are 18 T cell receptor beta chains from one sample sequenced in a study of blood T cell repertoires in COVID-19. Produced via immunoSEQ multiplex PCR; TCRdb's table is partial and in-frame only. The data show some 45,000 clones, around nine tenths seen once. The specimen sequenced was peripheral blood. The receptors come from a human donor in a cohort sampled during active COVID-19.

The V gene is TRBV2, the J gene TRBJ2-2; 8 bases agree with TRBD1. Germline V gene sequence: CDR1 SNHLY, CDR2 FYNNEI. The CDR3 extends over 15 amino acids. V lost 8 bases, J lost 7 bases, and 12 bases stayed unmatched. The DNA for the CDR3 is TGTGCCAGCTTAAGCCGACAGGGGAGGATCGGGGAGCTGTTTTTT. Residues: CASLSRQGRIGELFF. Based on the CDR3 plus reference TRBV2 and TRBJ2-2, the full variable domain is EPEVTQTPSHQVTQMGQEVILRCVPISNHLYFYWYRQILGQKVEFLVSFYNNEISEKSEIFDDQFSVERPDGSNFTLKIRSTKLEDSAMYFCASLSRQGRIGELFFGEGSRLTVL.

The chain employs TRBV19 and TRBJ2-3; TRBD1 is a possible D gene (5 bases). CDR3 length equals 14 residues. The germline V gene encodes CDR1 LNHDA and CDR2 SQIVND (reference sequence). Deletions cut 7 bases from V and 6 bases from J, with 17 bases between. The CDR3: CASTGSFPVDTQYF. In nucleotides, the CDR3 is TGTGCCAGTACAGGGTCGTTCCCTGTGGATACGCAGTATTTT.

The sample holds a few counts of this clone. The chain employs TRBV7-3 and TRBJ1-2; a weak D match, TRBD1 (6 bases). Germline CDR1 and CDR2: SGHTA and FQGTGA. The CDR3 consists of 14 residues. Trimming stripped 5 bases from V and 4 bases from J, with 14 bases between. The CDR3 region is CASSLDSSLYGYTF. CDR3 DNA: TGTGCCAGCAGCCTGGACAGCTCCCTCTATGGCTACACCTTC.

This clone showed up just once. The rearrangement uses TRBV5-1 and TRBJ1-2; D may be TRBD1 (5 bases). The CDR3 spans 17 residues. Between the trimmed V and J ends, which lost 0 bases and 0 bases, there was a span of 15 bases. Germline V gene sequence: CDR1 SGHRS, CDR2 YFSETQ. The CDR3 loop is CASSLAGRQPTNYGYTF. For the CDR3, the DNA is TGCGCCAGCAGCTTGGCAGGGCGACAGCCTACTAACTATGGCTACACCTTC.

The V call is TRBV9, the J call TRBJ2-5; D uncertain. There are 15 residues in the CDR3. In germline, CDR1 is SGDLS, CDR2 YYNGEE. The V end lost 4 bases, the J end lost 5 bases, and 18 bases lay between the germline ends. The CDR3 DNA reads as TGTGCCAGCAGCCCACAGTACCGAATCGAGGAGACCCAGTACTTC. It yields the protein CASSPQYRIEETQYF.

This chain connects TRBV5-5 to TRBJ1-5, with 7 nucleotides matching TRBD1. The CDR3 totals 15 residues. CDR1 SGHKS and CDR2 YYEKEE come from the germline V gene (reference sequence). V was clipped by 4 bases and J by 7 bases; unmatched bases: 11. CDR3 DNA sequence: TGTGCCAGCAGCCCCTCTATGACAGGGAAACAGCCCCAGCATTTT. This sequence encodes CASSPSMTGKQPQHF. Full variable domain (outside the CDR3, taken from reference TRBV5-5 and TRBJ1-5): DAGVTQSPTHLIKTRGQQVTLRCSPISGHKSVSWYQQVLGQGPQFIFQYYEKEERGRGNFPDRFSARQFPNYSSELNVNALLLGDSALYLCASSPSMTGKQPQHFGDGTRLSIL.

By frequency in the sample, this clone is medium-sized. The chain combines TRBV25-1 with TRBJ2-7; D is possibly TRBD2 (5 bases). This CDR3 has 14 amino acids. With 5 bases removed from V and 2 bases from J, the gap between germline ends came to 13 bases. CDR1 and CDR2 from the germline V gene are MGHDK and SYGVNS. CDR3 region: CASSREDGAYEQYF. The CDR3 DNA reads TGTGCCAGCAGTCGGGAAGACGGTGCCTACGAGCAGTACTTC.

The genes are TRBV7-2 and TRBJ1-2; a possible D gene is TRBD1 (5 bases). With 5 bases removed from V and 8 bases from J, the gap between germline ends came to 12 bases. The germline gives CDR1 SGHTA, CDR2 FQGNSA. The CDR3 is made up of 12 amino acids. CDR3 in DNA: TGTGCCAGCAGCCCTGACAGAGCCGGCTACACCTTC. This sequence encodes CASSPDRAGYTF.

V gene TRBV4-2 combines with J gene TRBJ2-5; possible D gene TRBD1, 5 bases. CDR1 is LGHNA and CDR2 is YNFKEQ in the germline V gene. The CDR3 covers 15 residues. Trimming removed 4 bases at V and 0 bases at J, with 12 bases between. This CDR3 is CASSLSVTDQETQYF. The CDR3 DNA sequence: TGTGCCAGCAGCCTTTCTGTGACAGACCAAGAGACCCAGTACTTC.

This chain joins TRBV5-1 and TRBJ2-3; 7 bases agree with TRBD2. The CDR3 consists of 14 residues. The germline V gene encodes CDR1 SGHRS and CDR2 YFSETQ. J lost 4 bases, V lost 2 bases, and 4 bases had no gene match. The CDR3 here is CASSLSLAADTQYF. The CDR3 DNA follows: TGCGCCAGCAGCTTAAGCCTAGCGGCAGATACGCAGTATTTT.

The CDR3 DNA is TGTGCCAGCAGTGAACAGGGTGGGTACGAGCAGTACTTC. Amino acids: CASSEQGGYEQYF. The V gene is TRBV6-1, the J gene TRBJ2-7, with D maybe TRBD1 (5 bases). The CDR3 runs to 13 residues. Trimming cost V 2 bases and J 4 bases, with 9 bases left between them. Germline assignment: CDR1 MNHNS and CDR2 SASEGT.

The DNA of the CDR3 is TGTGCCAGCAGCCCAGGGGTTGGGACTGAAGCTTTCTTT. Translation gives CASSPGVGTEAFF. The chain recombines TRBV7-9 with TRBJ1-1, with D perhaps matching TRBD1 (6 bases). The CDR3 is 13 amino acids. Looked up from germline, CDR1 is SEHNR and CDR2 is FQNEAQ (reference sequence). Trimming removed 5 bases from V and 5 bases from J, with 12 bases in between. Full variable domain (outside the CDR3, taken from reference TRBV7-9 and TRBJ1-1): DTGVSQNPRHKITKRGQNVTFRCDPISEHNRLYWYRQTLGQGPEFLTYFQNEAQLEKSRLLSDRFSAERPKGSFSTLEIQRTEQGDSAMYLCASSPGVGTEAFFGQGTRLTVV.

J is TRBJ2-5 and V is TRBV5-1, with D possibly matching TRBD2 (6 bases). Germline V gene lookup returns CDR1 SGHRS and CDR2 YFSETQ. The ends were cut back, 4 bases at V and 1 base at J, with 11 bases in the middle. The CDR3 consists of 14 residues. CDR3 loop: CASSPGVLQETQYF. Written as DNA, the CDR3 is TGCGCCAGCAGCCCGGGGGTTCTCCAAGAGACCCAGTACTTC.

The rearrangement joins TRBV10-3 to TRBJ1-4; D call uncertain. Germline assignment: CDR1 ENHRY and CDR2 SYGVKD. With 2 bases removed from V and 8 bases from J, the gap between germline ends came to 9 bases. The CDR3 loop spans 13 amino acids. In DNA, the CDR3 is TGTGCCATCAGTGAGACGGTGCGAGAAAAACTGTTTTTT. It is translated as CAISETVREKLFF.

V gene TRBV11-2 combines with J gene TRBJ2-3; tentatively, D is TRBD2 (5 bases). Per the germline V gene, CDR1 is SGHAT and CDR2 is FQNNGV. Trimming left V 5 bases short and J 6 bases short, with 9 bases between. This CDR3 is 12 amino acids long. The CDR3 loop is CASSPPGDTQYF. The CDR3 DNA sequence: TGTGCCAGCAGCCCACCGGGGGATACGCAGTATTTT.

The chain has TRBV18 and TRBJ2-7, with 7 bases that match TRBD1. From germline, CDR1 is KGHSH and CDR2 LQKENI. V gave up 5 bases and J gave up 2 bases; unmatched junction bases: 9. This CDR3 is 15 amino acids long. In nucleotides, the CDR3 is TGTGCCAGCTCATCGGGACAGACCTTAACCTACGAGCAGTACTTC. It is translated as CASSSGQTLTYEQYF.

V usage is TRBV6-1 and J usage is TRBJ1-2, with TRBD1 matching 11 bases. Germline CDR1 reads MNHNS; CDR2 reads SASEGT. The CDR3 length is 13 residues. V gave up 3 bases and J gave up 8 bases; unmatched junction bases: 2. The CDR3 reads CASSDRDRGGYTF. The CDR3 nucleotides read TGTGCCAGCAGTGACCGGGACAGGGGGGGCTACACCTTC.

The chain has TRBV29-1 and TRBJ1-1; D is undetermined. CDR3 size: 13 residues. Trimming removed 5 bases at V and 1 base at J, with 11 bases between. Looked up from germline, CDR1 is SQVTM and CDR2 is ANQGSEA. The CDR3, as DNA: TGCAGCGTTAGTCTTGACTGGAACACTGAAGCTTTCTTT. Its translation is CSVSLDWNTEAFF.